The rows below give T cell receptor beta chains drawn from one sample of a study of CD4 T cells in relation to SARS-CoV-2 and coronaviruses. Their target antigens are unknown. TCRdb keeps only in-frame clones here, not all; method: immunoSEQ multiplex PCR. The table records almost 20,000 clones, 81% of them present only once. Material: CD4+ T cells from PBMCs, cultured in vitro. The receptors come from a human donor in good health. CDR3s include the opening cysteine and the closing phenylalanine or tryptophan. Fields, in order: D gene, V gene, clone size, J gene, CDR3 protein, CDR3 DNA. A D gene is named only where the DNA matches it firmly. Clone size is given for some rows only: seen once, a few or many times, or a class if the clone is expanded.

.	TRBV5-8	.	TRBJ1-1	CASSPGWRDTEAFF	TGTGCCAGCAGCCCCGGGTGGCGGGACACTGAAGCTTTCTTT
.	TRBV29-1	.	TRBJ1-2	CSVDDINYGYTF	TGCAGCGTTGATGACATTAACTATGGCTACACCTTC
.	TRBV9	.	TRBJ2-3	CASSVTVVASTDTQYF	TGTGCCAGCAGCGTTACTGTCGTGGCTAGCACAGATACGCAGTATTTT
TRBD2	TRBV7-2	.	TRBJ2-3	CASSSWPGGGDTQYF	TGTGCCAGCAGCTCCTGGCCGGGGGGGGGAGATACGCAGTATTTT
.	TRBV7-9	.	TRBJ2-1	CASSLKGSRYNEQFF	TGTGCCAGCAGTCTCAAGGGGTCGAGGTACAATGAGCAGTTCTTC
.	TRBV6-2/TRBV6-3	.	TRBJ2-3	CASSYSSERSADTQYF	TGTGCCAGCAGTTACTCCTCGGAGAGATCGGCAGATACGCAGTATTTT
TRBD2	TRBV9	.	TRBJ2-1	CASSVGLAGSYNEQFF	TGTGCCAGCAGCGTAGGACTAGCGGGCTCCTACAATGAGCAGTTCTTC
.	TRBV11-2	once	TRBJ1-6	CASSLLDSPLHF	TGTGCCAGCAGCTTACTAGACTCACCCCTCCACTTT
.	TRBV6-2/TRBV6-3	.	TRBJ2-5	CASSFGRGDQETQYF	TGTGCCAGCAGTTTTGGTAGAGGGGACCAAGAGACCCAGTACTTC
.	TRBV5-6	few	TRBJ2-5	CASSLGRSAQETQYF	TGTGCCAGCAGCTTGGGGCGGTCGGCCCAAGAGACCCAGTACTTC
TRBD2	TRBV2	.	TRBJ2-7	CASILPGGKRSYEQYF	TGTGCCAGCATCTTACCCGGGGGGAAGCGCTCCTACGAGCAGTACTTC
.	TRBV7-2	few	TRBJ1-3	CASSLTVPNSGNTIYF	TGTGCCAGCAGCCTGACAGTACCGAACTCTGGAAACACCATATATTTT
.	TRBV30	.	TRBJ1-3	CAWTRGSVGNTIYF	TGTGCCTGGACCCGAGGGTCAGTCGGAAACACCATATATTTT
.	TRBV5-4	.	TRBJ2-5	CASAQDWGGEETQYF	TGTGCCAGCGCCCAGGACTGGGGCGGGGAAGAGACCCAGTACTTC
.	TRBV28	few	TRBJ2-7	CASSFPGGAYEQYF	TGTGCCAGCAGTTTTCCCGGGGGAGCCTACGAGCAGTACTTC
.	TRBV24-1	.	TRBJ2-7	CATSDSLGSPYEQYF	TGTGCCACCAGTGACTCTCTAGGGAGTCCCTACGAGCAGTACTTC
TRBD2	TRBV5-4	.	TRBJ2-3	CASSLRLAGSPDTQYF	TGTGCCAGCAGCTTGAGACTAGCGGGGAGCCCAGATACGCAGTATTTT
.	TRBV29-1	.	TRBJ1-1	CSGDLGDTEAFF	TGCAGCGGTGACCTTGGGGACACTGAAGCTTTCTTT
.	TRBV7-2	few	TRBJ2-7	CASSFNTLGPLEQYF	TGTGCCAGCAGCTTCAATACACTGGGGCCTCTCGAGCAGTACTTC
TRBD1	TRBV5-1	.	TRBJ1-6	CASSLDLTLGQGASPLHF	TGCGCCAGCAGCTTGGACCTTACTTTAGGACAGGGGGCCTCACCCCTCCACTTT
.	TRBV21-1	.	TRBJ2-1	CASRGNEQFF	TGTGCCAGCAGAGGGAATGAGCAGTTCTTC
TRBD1	TRBV5-6	.	TRBJ2-7	CASRSLTGENYEQYF	TGTGCCAGCCGCTCACTAACAGGGGAAAACTACGAGCAGTACTTC
TRBD1	TRBV10-1	few	TRBJ2-7	CAREGQGEASYEQYF	TGCGCCAGGGAAGGACAGGGGGAGGCCTCCTACGAGCAGTACTTC
.	TRBV4-1	.	TRBJ1-4	CASSQVWATNEKLFF	TGCGCCAGCAGCCAAGTATGGGCAACTAATGAAAAACTGTTTTTT
.	TRBV2	few	TRBJ1-3	CASSVRREGNTIYF	TGTGCCAGCAGTGTTAGGAGGGAAGGAAACACCATATATTTT
TRBD1	TRBV28	few	TRBJ1-6	CASMTTQKGARSPLHF	TGTGCCAGCATGACTACCCAAAAGGGGGCGCGGTCACCCCTCCACTTT
TRBD2	TRBV10-1	.	TRBJ2-5	CASSEFAGGRKTQYF	TGCGCCAGCAGTGAATTCGCGGGGGGGAGAAAGACCCAGTACTTC
.	TRBV3-1/TRBV3-2	.	TRBJ1-3	CASRQGEGTGRASGNTIYF	TGTGCCAGCAGGCAGGGAGAGGGGACGGGCCGCGCCTCTGGAAACACCATATATTTT
.	TRBV11-1	.	TRBJ2-1	CASSLARLSSYNEQFF	TGTGCCAGCAGCTTAGCGCGCTTAAGCTCCTACAATGAGCAGTTCTTC
.	TRBV19	.	TRBJ1-1	CASRFRGPNTEAFF	TGTGCCAGTAGGTTCAGGGGACCGAACACTGAAGCTTTCTTT
.	TRBV6-5	.	TRBJ2-7	CASRDYISYEQYF	TGTGCCAGCAGGGACTATATTAGCTACGAGCAGTACTTC
.	TRBV3-1/TRBV3-2	few	TRBJ2-3	CASSPRLGRTDTQYF	TGTGCCAGCAGCCCCCGCCTAGGTCGCACAGATACGCAGTATTTT
TRBD1	TRBV25-1	.	TRBJ1-2	CASRDQGANGYTF	TGTGCCAGCAGAGACCAGGGGGCTAATGGCTACACCTTC
TRBD2	TRBV29-1	few	TRBJ2-2	CSVVLAGGPVGTGELFF	TGCAGCGTTGTACTAGCGGGGGGGCCCGTTGGCACCGGGGAGCTGTTTTTT
.	TRBV28	.	TRBJ1-4	CASQLLQLSNEKLFF	TGTGCCAGCCAGCTCCTCCAACTTTCTAATGAAAAACTGTTTTTT
TRBD2	TRBV4-1	.	TRBJ2-1	CASSQELAGATYNEQFF	TGCGCCAGCAGCCAAGAATTAGCGGGAGCTACCTACAATGAGCAGTTCTTC
.	TRBV5-5	.	TRBJ1-6	CASSLEPSSYNSPLHF	TGTGCCAGCAGCTTGGAGCCGAGCTCCTATAATTCACCCCTCCACTTT
.	TRBV11-2	.	TRBJ2-7	CASTLRGYNNEQYF	TGTGCCAGCACCTTGAGGGGGTATAACAACGAGCAGTACTTC
.	TRBV9	.	TRBJ1-3	CASNRDDGNTIYF	TGTGCCAGCAACAGGGACGACGGAAACACCATATATTTT
.	TRBV5-8	.	TRBJ1-6	CASSSRSNSPLHF	TGTGCCAGCAGCTCCCGATCCAATTCACCCCTCCACTTT
.	TRBV7-9	.	TRBJ2-5	CASSPGRTGKETQYF	TGTGCCAGCAGTCCGGGACGCACAGGGAAAGAGACCCAGTACTTC
.	TRBV28	.	TRBJ2-1	CASRGFSYNEQFF	TGTGCCAGCAGAGGGTTCTCCTACAATGAGCAGTTCTTC
TRBD1	TRBV19	few	TRBJ1-2	CASTQGQGTGYTF	TGTGCCAGTACCCAAGGACAGGGGACAGGCTACACCTTC
TRBD2	TRBV28	few	TRBJ2-2	CALGLAGPTGELFF	TGTGCTCTCGGGCTAGCGGGGCCGACCGGGGAGCTGTTTTTT
.	TRBV25-1	.	TRBJ2-7	CASSESGYNYEQYF	TGTGCCAGCAGTGAATCGGGGTACAACTACGAGCAGTACTTC
TRBD2	TRBV6-2/TRBV6-3	.	TRBJ2-1	CASSGGVLAGANEQFF	TGTGCCAGCAGTGGTGGGGTGCTAGCGGGAGCCAATGAGCAGTTCTTC
.	TRBV10-3	.	TRBJ1-1	CAISESGRGNTEAFF	TGTGCCATCAGTGAGTCGGGCAGGGGGAACACTGAAGCTTTCTTT
.	TRBV20-1	.	TRBJ1-2	CSALANYGYTF	TGCAGTGCACTAGCTAACTATGGCTACACCTTC
TRBD2	TRBV19	.	TRBJ2-3	CASSIGLAGADTQYF	TGTGCCAGTAGTATAGGTCTAGCGGGAGCAGATACGCAGTATTTT
TRBD1	TRBV19	once	TRBJ2-2	CASSSGQGGMNTGELFF	TGTGCCAGTAGTTCGGGACAGGGGGGGATGAACACCGGGGAGCTGTTTTTT
TRBD2	TRBV6-5	.	TRBJ2-7	CASSSLRGTSYEQYF	TGTGCCAGCAGTTCGTTGCGGGGGACCTCCTACGAGCAGTACTTC
.	TRBV2	few	TRBJ1-2	CASRAEEWRNTF	TGTGCCAGCAGGGCAGAGGAGTGGAGAAACACCTTC
.	TRBV19	.	TRBJ1-2	CASSIGRDIVGYTF	TGTGCCAGTAGTATTGGGCGGGACATCGTTGGCTACACCTTC
.	TRBV5-6	.	TRBJ1-1	CASSLAGSIAFF	TGTGCCAGCAGCTTGGCCGGGTCGATCGCTTTCTTT